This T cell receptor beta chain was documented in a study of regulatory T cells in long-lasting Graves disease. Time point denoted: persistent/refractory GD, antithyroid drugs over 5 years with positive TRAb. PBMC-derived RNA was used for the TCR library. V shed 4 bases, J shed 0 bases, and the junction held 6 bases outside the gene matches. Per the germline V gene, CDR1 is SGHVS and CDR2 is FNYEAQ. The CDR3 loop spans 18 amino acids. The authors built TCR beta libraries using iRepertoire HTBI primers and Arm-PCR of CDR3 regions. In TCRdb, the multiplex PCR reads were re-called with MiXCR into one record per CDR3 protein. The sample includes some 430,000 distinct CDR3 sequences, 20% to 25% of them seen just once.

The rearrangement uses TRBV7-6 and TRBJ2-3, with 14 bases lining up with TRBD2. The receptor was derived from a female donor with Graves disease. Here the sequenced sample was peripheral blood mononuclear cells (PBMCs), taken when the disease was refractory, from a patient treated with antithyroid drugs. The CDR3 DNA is TGTGCCAGCAGCTCCCGGACTAGCGGGGGGCTAAGCACAGATACGCAGTATTTT. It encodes CASSSRTSGGLSTDTQYF.